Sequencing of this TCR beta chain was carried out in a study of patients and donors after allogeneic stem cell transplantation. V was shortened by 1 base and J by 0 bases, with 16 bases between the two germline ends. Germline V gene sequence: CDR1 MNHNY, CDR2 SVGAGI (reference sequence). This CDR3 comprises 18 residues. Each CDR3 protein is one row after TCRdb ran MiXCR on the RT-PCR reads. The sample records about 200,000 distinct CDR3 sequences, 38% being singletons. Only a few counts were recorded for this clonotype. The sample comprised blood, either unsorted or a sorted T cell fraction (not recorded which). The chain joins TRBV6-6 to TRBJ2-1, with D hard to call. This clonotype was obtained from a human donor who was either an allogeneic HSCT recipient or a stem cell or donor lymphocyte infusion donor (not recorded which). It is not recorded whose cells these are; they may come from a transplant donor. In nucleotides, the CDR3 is TGTGCCAGCAGTTACTTGAGTTTGGACCCCAGCTCCTACAATGAGCAGTTCTTC. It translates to CASSYLSLDPSSYNEQFF.